This T cell receptor (beta chain) was sequenced during a study of CD8 T cells in Susac syndrome. After extraction with the RNeasy kit, 0.5 to 1 ug of the RNA was reverse transcribed using random hexamers. TCRdb re-called the immunoSEQ multiplex PCR reads with MiXCR, one entry per CDR3 protein. The sample lists fewer than 150,000 distinct CDR3 sequences, around 95% occurring once. Study findings and constraints: In total CD8+ repertoires, roughly 15 Susac-specific public clones were found, and CD8+ TEMRA repertoires had about five.

Fulfillment of recently defined diagnostic criteria for definite or probable disease was shown by the patients with Susac syndrome. Negative isolation yielded CD4+ and CD8+ T cells, and FACS enriched TEMRA cells. The germline V and J ends were trimmed by 3 bases and 0 bases, with 11 bases remaining between them. This CDR3 has 16 residues. For this clonotype: Antigen specificity is unknown.

This chain uses TRBV12-3 or TRBV12-4 with TRBJ2-2; possible D gene TRBD2, 5 bases. The TCR was taken from a human donor with Susac syndrome. Sequenced sample: CD8+ T cells from PBMCs. DNA of the CDR3: TGTGCCAGCAGTTTTCATCGGGATACGAACACCGGGGAGCTGTTTTTT. Its protein is CASSFHRDTNTGELFF.